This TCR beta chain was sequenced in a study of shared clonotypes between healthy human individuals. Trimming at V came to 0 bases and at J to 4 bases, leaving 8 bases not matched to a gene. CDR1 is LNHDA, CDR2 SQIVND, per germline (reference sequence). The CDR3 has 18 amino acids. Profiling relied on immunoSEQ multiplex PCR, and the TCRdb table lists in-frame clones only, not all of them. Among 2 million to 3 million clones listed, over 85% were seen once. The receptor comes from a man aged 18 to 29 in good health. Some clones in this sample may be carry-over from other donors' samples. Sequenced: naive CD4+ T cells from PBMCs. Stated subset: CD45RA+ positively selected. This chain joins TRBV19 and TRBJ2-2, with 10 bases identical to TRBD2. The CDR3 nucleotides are TGTGCCAGTAGTATAGATCTATGGCAGCGGGAGGGCACCGGGGAGCTGTTTTTT. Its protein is CASSIDLWQREGTGELFF.